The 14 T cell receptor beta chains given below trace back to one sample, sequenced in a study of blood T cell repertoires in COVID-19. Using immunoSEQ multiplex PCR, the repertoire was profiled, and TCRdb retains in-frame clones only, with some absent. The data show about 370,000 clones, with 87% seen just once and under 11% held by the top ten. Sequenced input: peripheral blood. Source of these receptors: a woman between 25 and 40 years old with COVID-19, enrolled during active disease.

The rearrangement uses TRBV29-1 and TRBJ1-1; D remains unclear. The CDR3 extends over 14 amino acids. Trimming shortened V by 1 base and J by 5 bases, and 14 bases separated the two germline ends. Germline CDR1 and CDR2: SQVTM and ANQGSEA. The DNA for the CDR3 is TGCAGCGTTGAAGTTTCAATGGTTGAGACTGAAGCTTTCTTT. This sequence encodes CSVEVSMVETEAFF. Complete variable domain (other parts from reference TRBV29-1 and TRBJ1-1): SAVISQKPSRDICQRGTSLTIQCQVDSQVTMMFWYRQQPGQSLTLIATANQGSEATYESGFVIDKFPISRPNLTFSTLTVSNMSPEDSSIYLCSVEVSMVETEAFFGQGTRLTVV.

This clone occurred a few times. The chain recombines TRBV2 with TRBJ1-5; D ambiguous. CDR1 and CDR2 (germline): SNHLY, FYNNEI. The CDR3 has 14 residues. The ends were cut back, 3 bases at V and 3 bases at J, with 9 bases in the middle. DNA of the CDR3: TGTGCCAGCAGTGATCGGGGAGACAATCAGCCCCAGCATTTT. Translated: CASSDRGDNQPQHF.

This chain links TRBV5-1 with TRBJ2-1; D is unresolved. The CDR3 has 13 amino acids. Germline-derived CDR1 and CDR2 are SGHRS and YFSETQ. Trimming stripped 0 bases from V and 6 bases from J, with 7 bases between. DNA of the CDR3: TGCGCCAGCAGCTTGGATCAGGTCAATGAGCAGTTCTTC. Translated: CASSLDQVNEQFF.

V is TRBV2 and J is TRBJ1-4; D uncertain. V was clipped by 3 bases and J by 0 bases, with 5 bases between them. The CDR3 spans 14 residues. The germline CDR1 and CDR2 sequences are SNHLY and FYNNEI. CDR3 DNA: TGTGCCAGCAGTGACCCCGCAACTAATGAAAAACTGTTTTTT. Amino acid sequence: CASSDPATNEKLFF.

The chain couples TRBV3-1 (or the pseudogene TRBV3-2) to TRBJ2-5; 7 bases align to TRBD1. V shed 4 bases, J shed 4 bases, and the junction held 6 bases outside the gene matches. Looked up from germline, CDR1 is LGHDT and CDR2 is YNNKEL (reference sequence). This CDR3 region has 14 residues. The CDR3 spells CASSRTDRVETQYF. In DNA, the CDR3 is TGTGCCAGCAGCCGAACTGACAGGGTAGAGACCCAGTACTTC.

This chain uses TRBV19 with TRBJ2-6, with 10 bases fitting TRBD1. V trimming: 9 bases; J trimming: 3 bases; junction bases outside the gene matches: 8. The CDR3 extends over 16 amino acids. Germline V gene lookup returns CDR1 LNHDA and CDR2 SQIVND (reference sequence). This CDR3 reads CASTGTGALGANVLTF. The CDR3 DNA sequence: TGTGCCAGCACCGGGACAGGGGCTCTTGGGGCCAACGTCCTGACTTTC.

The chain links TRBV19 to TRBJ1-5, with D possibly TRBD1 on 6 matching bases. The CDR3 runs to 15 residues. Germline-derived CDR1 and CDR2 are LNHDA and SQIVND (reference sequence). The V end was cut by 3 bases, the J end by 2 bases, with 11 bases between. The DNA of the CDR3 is TGTGCCAGTAGTATTTTGGCAGGGGGCAATCAGCCCCAGCATTTT. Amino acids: CASSILAGGNQPQHF. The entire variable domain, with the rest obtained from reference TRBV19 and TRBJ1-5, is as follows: DGGITQSPKYLFRKEGQNVTLSCEQNLNHDAMYWYRQDPGQGLRLIYYSQIVNDFQKGDIAEGYSVSREKKESFPLTVTSAQKNPTAFYLCASSILAGGNQPQHFGDGTRLSIL.

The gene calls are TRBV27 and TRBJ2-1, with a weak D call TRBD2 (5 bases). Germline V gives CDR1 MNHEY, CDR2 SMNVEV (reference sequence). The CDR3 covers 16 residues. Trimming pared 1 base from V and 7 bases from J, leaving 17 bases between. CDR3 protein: CASSLFRWIGENEQFF. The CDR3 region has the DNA TGTGCCAGCAGTTTATTTAGGTGGATTGGGGAGAATGAGCAGTTCTTC.

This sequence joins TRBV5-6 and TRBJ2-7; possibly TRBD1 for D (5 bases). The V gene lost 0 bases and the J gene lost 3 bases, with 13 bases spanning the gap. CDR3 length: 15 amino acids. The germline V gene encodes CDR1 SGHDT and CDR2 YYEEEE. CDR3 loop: CASSLGQGRLYEQYF. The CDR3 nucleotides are TGTGCCAGCAGCTTGGGGCAGGGAAGGCTCTACGAGCAGTACTTC.

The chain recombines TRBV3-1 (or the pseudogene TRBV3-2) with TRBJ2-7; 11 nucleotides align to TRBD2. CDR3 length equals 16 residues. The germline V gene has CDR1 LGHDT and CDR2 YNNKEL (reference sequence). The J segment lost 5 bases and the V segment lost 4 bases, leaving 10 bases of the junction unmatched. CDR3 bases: TGTGCCAGCAGCCTAACACTAGCGGGAGATTTCAACGAGCAGTACTTC. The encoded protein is CASSLTLAGDFNEQYF.

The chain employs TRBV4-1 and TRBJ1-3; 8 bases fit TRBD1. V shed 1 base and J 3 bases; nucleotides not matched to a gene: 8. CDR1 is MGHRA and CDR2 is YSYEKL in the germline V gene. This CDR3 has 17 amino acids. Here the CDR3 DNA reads TGCGCCAGCAGCCAAGTCACCGGACAGGGTGGTGGAAACACCATATATTTT. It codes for CASSQVTGQGGGNTIYF.

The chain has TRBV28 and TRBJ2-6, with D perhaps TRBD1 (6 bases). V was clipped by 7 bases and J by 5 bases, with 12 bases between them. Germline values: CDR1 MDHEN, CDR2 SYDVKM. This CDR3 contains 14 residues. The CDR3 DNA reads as TGTGCCAGCAAGGGGGAAGACTGGGCCAACGTCCTGACTTTC. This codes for CASKGEDWANVLTF.

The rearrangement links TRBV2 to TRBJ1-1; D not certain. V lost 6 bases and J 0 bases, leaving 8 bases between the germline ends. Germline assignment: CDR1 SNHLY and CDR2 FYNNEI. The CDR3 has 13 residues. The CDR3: CASRINLNTEAFF. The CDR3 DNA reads TGTGCCAGCAGAATAAATCTGAACACTGAAGCTTTCTTT.

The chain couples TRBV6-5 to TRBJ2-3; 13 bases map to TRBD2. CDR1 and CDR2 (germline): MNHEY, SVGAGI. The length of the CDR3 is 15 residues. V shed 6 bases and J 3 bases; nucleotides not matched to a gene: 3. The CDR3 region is CASSVGLAGTDTQYF. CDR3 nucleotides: TGTGCCAGCAGCGTGGGACTAGCGGGGACAGATACGCAGTATTTT.